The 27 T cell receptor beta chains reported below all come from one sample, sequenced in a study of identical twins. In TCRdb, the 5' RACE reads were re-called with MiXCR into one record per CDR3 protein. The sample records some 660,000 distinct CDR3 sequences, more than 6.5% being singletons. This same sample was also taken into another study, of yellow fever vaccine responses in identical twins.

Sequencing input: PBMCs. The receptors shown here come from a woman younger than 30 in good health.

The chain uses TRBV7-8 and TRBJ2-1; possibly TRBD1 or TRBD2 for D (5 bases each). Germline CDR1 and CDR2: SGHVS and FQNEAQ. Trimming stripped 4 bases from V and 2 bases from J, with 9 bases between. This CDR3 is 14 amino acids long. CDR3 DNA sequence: TGTGCCAGCAGCTATGTGGGGGCCTACAATGAGCAGTTCTTC. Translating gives CASSYVGAYNEQFF.

DNA for the CDR3: TGTGCCAGCAGCCCGACAGGGACTAGCGGGAGTAAGAATGAGCAGTTCTTC. As protein: CASSPTGTSGSKNEQFF. The gene calls are TRBV7-2 and TRBJ2-1; 14 nucleotides match TRBD2. The CDR3 has 17 amino acids. V was pared by 5 bases and J by 7 bases, with 10 bases of the junction left unmatched. From germline, CDR1 is SGHTA and CDR2 FQGNSA. Supplemented by reference TRBV7-2 and TRBJ2-1, the full variable domain reads GAGVSQSPSNKVTEKGKDVELRCDPISGHTALYWYRQSLGQGLEFLIYFQGNSAPDKSGLPSDRFSAERTGGSVSTLTIQRTQQEDSAVYLCASSPTGTSGSKNEQFFGPGTRLTVL.

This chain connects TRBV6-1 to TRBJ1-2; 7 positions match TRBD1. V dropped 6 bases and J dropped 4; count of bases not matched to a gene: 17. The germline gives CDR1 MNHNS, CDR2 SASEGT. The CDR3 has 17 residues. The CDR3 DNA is TGTGCCAGCAGAGAGGCGAGCGGGACAGTCCACGGCTATGGCTACACCTTC. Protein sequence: CASREASGTVHGYGYTF.

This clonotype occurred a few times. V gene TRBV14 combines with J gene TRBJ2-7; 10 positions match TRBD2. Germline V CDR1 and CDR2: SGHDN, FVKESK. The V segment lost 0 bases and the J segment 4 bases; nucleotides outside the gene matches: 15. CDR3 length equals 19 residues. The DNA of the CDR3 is TGTGCCAGCAGCCAAGATGACAGGGTTTTAGTAGCGGGAGGATACGAGCAGTACTTC. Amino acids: CASSQDDRVLVAGGYEQYF.

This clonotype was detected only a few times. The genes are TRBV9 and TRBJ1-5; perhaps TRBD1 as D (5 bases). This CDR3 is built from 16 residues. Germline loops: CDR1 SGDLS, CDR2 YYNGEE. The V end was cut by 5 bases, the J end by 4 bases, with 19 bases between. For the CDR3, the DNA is TGTGCCAGCAGGTCTCCCCAGGGAGAGGGGAATCAGCCCCAGCATTTT. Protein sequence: CASRSPQGEGNQPQHF.

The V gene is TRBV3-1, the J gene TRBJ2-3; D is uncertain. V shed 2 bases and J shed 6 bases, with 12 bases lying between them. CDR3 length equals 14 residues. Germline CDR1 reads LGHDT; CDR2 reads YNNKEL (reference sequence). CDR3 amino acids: CASSQLASHDTQYF. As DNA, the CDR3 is TGTGCCAGCAGCCAATTGGCGTCACACGATACGCAGTATTTT.

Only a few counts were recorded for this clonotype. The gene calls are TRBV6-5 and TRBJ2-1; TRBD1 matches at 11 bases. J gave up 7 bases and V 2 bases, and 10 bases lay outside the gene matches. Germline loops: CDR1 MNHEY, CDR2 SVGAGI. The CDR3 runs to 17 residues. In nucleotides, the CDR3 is TGTGCCAGCAGTTACCCGGGACAGGGGGTGTTGAGTAATGAGCAGTTCTTC. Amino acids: CASSYPGQGVLSNEQFF.

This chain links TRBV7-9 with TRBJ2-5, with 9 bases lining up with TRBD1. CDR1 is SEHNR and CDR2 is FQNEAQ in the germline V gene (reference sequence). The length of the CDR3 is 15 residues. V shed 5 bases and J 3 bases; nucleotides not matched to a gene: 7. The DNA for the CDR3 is TGTGCCAGCAGCCGTCCAACAGGGGGCGAAGAGACCCAGTACTTC. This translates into CASSRPTGGEETQYF.

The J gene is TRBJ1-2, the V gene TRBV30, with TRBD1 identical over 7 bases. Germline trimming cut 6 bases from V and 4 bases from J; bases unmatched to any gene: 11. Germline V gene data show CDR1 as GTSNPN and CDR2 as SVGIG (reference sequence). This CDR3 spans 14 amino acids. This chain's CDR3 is CACPSAGTVYGYTF. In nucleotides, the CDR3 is TGTGCCTGTCCCTCTGCCGGGACAGTCTATGGCTACACCTTC.

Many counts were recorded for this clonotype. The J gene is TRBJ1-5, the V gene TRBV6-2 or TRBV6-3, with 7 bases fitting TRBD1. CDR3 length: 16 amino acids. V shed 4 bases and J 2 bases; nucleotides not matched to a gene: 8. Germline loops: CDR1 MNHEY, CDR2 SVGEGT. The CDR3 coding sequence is TGTGCCAGCAGTTCCTTAGACAGGGCGGGCAATCAGCCCCAGCATTTT. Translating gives CASSSLDRAGNQPQHF.

The CDR3 spells CASAKTREDYEQYF. The CDR3 nucleotides read TGTGCCAGCGCTAAGACGAGGGAAGACTACGAGCAGTACTTC. The chain combines TRBV7-6 with TRBJ2-7, with D tentatively TRBD2 (5 bases). Germline CDR1 and CDR2: SGHVS and FNYEAQ. This CDR3 has 14 residues. V was cut by 8 bases and J by 3 bases, with 17 bases left in between.

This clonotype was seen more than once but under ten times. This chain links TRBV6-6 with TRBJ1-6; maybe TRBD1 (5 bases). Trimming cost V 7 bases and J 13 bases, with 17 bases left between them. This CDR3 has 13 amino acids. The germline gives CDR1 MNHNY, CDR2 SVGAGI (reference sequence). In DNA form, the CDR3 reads TGTGCCAGCATCCTAACTGTTCAGGGCCCCCTCCACTTT. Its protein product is CASILTVQGPLHF.

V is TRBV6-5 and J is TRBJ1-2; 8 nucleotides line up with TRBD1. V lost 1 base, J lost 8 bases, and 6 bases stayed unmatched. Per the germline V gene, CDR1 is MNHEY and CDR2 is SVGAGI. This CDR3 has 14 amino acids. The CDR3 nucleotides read TGTGCCAGCAGTTACTACCAGGGGGCGCGGGGCTACACCTTC. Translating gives CASSYYQGARGYTF.

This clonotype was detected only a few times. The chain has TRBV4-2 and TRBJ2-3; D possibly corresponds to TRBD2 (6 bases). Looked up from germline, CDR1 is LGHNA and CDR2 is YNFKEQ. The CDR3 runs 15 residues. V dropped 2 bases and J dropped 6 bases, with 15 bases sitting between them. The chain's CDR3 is CASSQLSGFRDTQYF. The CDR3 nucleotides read TGTGCCAGCAGCCAACTTAGCGGATTTAGGGATACGCAGTATTTT.

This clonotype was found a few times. Written as DNA, the CDR3 is TGTGCCAGCAGCTCGACAGGCACTGTGGGCTATGGCTACACCTTC. Amino acids: CASSSTGTVGYGYTF. This chain uses TRBV7-2 with TRBJ1-2; D might be TRBD1 (6 bases). CDR3 length equals 15 residues. The ends were cut back, 4 bases at V and 4 bases at J, with 16 bases in the middle. Germline V CDR1 and CDR2: SGHTA, FQGNSA.

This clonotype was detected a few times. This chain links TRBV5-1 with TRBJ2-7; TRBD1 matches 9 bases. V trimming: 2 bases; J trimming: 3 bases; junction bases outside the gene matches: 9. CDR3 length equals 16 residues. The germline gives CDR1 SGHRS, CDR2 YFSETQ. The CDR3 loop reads CASSLGTGPRGYEQYF. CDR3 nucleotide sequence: TGCGCCAGCAGCTTAGGGACAGGGCCTCGAGGCTACGAGCAGTACTTC.

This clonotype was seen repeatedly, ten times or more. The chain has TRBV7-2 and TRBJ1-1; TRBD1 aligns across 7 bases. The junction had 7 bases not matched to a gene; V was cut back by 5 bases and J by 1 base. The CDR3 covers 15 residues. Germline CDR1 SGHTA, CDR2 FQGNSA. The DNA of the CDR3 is TGTGCCAGCAGCCCACCAGGACAGGCGAACACTGAAGCTTTCTTT. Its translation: CASSPPGQANTEAFF.

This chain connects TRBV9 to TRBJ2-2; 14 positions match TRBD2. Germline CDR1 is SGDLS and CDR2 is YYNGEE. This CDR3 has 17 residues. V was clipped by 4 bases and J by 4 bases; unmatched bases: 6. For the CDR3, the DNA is TGTGCCAGCAGCCCGAGACTAGCGGGGGGGATCACCGGGGAGCTGTTTTTT. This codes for CASSPRLAGGITGELFF.

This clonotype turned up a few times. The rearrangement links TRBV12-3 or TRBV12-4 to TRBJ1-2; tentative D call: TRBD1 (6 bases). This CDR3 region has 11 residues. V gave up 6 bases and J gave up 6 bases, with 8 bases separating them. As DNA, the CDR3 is TGTGCCAGCAGCCACAGGGATGGCTACACCTTC. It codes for CASSHRDGYTF.

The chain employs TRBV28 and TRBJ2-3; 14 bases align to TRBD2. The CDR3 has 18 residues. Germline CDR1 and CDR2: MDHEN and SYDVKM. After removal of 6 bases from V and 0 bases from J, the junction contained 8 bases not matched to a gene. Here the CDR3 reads CASSDPGLAGVSTDTQYF. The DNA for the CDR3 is TGTGCCAGCAGCGACCCGGGACTAGCGGGAGTCAGCACAGATACGCAGTATTTT.

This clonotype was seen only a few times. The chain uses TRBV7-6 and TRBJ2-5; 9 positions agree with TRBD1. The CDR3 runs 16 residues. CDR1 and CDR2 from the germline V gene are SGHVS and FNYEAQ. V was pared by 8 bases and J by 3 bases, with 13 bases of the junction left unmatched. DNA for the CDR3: TGTGCCAGCTTTGGGAACAGGGGGCGCGAAAAAGAGACCCAGTACTTC. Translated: CASFGNRGREKETQYF.

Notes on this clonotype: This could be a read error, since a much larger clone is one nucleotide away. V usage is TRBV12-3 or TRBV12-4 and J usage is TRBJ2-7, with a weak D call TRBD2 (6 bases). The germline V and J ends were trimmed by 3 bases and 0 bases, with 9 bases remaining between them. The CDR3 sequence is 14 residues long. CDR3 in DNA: TGTGCCAGCAGTTTCCGGGAGTCCTCCTACGAGCAGTACTTC. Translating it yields CASSFRESSYEQYF.

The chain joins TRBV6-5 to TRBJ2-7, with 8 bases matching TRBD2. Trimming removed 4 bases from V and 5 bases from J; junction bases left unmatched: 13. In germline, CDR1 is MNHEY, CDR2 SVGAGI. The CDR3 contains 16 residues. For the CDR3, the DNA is TGTGCCAGCAGTTGGATCCTGCGGGGGGCCCCCCACGAGCAGTACTTC. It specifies CASSWILRGAPHEQYF.

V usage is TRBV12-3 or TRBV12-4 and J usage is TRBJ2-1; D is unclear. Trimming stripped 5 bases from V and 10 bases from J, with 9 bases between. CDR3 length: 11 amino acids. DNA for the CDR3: TGTGCCAGCAGTGTACTAAGAGAGCAGTTCTTC. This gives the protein CASSVLREQFF.

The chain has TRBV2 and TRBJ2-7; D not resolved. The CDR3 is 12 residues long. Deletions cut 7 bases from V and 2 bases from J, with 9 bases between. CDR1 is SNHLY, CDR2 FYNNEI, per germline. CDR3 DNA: TGTGCCAGCACCCCAGAAACCTACGAGCAGTACTTC. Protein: CASTPETYEQYF.

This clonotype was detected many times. This CDR3 reads CASRYTSGQETQYF. The CDR3 region has the DNA TGCGCCAGCAGATACACTAGCGGGCAAGAGACCCAGTACTTC. The chain combines TRBV5-1 with TRBJ2-5; TRBD2 matches 9 bases. Trimming at V came to 5 bases and at J to 2 bases, leaving 4 bases not matched to a gene. Germline V CDR1 and CDR2: SGHRS, YFSETQ. The CDR3 is made up of 14 amino acids.

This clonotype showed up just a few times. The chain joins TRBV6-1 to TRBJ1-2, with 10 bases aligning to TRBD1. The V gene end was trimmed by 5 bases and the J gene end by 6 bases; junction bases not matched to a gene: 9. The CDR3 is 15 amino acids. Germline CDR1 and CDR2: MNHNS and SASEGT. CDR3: CASSTGTGVVDGYTF. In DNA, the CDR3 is TGTGCCAGCAGTACAGGGACAGGGGTAGTTGATGGCTACACCTTC.